This TCR beta chain was sequenced during a study of shared clonotypes between healthy human individuals. Findings and caveats of the study: Donor scarcity curtailed the genetic and exposure-history diversity represented herein. Among several donors, roughly 5.4% of naive CD4 clonotypes were found in common.

The naive CD8 population came from CD45RO-negative cells selected for CCR7, without terminally differentiated effector memory CD45RA+ cells. Each of the donors was a healthy adult who was HIV-negative and had not had a recent acute infection or vaccination. To note about this clone: Its target is not known.

Measured with immunoSEQ multiplex PCR; TCRdb has only the in-frame clones, and not every one. The repertoire has about 2 million clones, about 95% of them found once; the top ten carry under 1.5%. The CDR3 consists of 13 residues. The junction had 8 bases not matched to a gene; V was cut back by 5 bases and J by 7 bases. CDR1 MDHEN and CDR2 SYDVKM come from the germline V gene. This sequence joins TRBV28 and TRBJ2-7; 7 nucleotides line up with TRBD1. The clonotype comes from a man aged 18 to 29 in good health. Sequenced: naive CD8+ T cells sorted from blood. The CDR3 DNA reads TGTGCCAGCAGTCCCACAGGGGAAGGGGAGCAGTACTTC. This encodes CASSPTGEGEQYF.